The rows below give T cell receptor beta chains drawn from one sample of a study of T cell responses to AZD1222 COVID-19 vaccine. The method was immunoSEQ multiplex PCR; TCRdb's version includes in-frame clones alone and lacks a portion of them. The profile shows around 200,000 clones, approximately 93% of them singletons. This sample comprised peripheral blood, obtained on day 0 of AZD1222 vaccination. The receptors originated from an adult in good health. The CDR3 runs from the conserved cysteine through the conserved F or W. D genes are given only for firm matches. Part of the rows lack a size; the others show once, few, many or a class for expanded clones.

v_gene	d_gene	j_gene	abundance	len	CDR3aa	CDR3nt
TRBV25-1	-	TRBJ1-3	-	13	CASSDYSGNTIYF	TGTGCCAGCAGTGACTACTCTGGAAACACCATATATTTT
TRBV5-1	-	TRBJ2-7	once	16	CASSLAPGPRNYEQYF	TGCGCCAGCAGCTTGGCTCCGGGACCAAGAAACTACGAGCAGTACTTC
TRBV5-1	-	TRBJ2-2	-	16	CASSLMGAGNTGELFF	TGCGCCAGCAGCTTGATGGGGGCGGGAAACACCGGGGAGCTGTTTTTT
TRBV4-2	-	TRBJ1-1	-	12	CASSLESTEAFF	TGTGCCAGCAGCCTGGAGAGCACTGAAGCTTTCTTT
TRBV29-1	-	TRBJ1-3	-	14	CSASTGTWSDTIYF	TGCAGCGCGTCCACCGGGACATGGAGCGACACCATATATTTT
TRBV24-1	-	TRBJ1-2	-	13	CATSDGTVSGYTF	TGTGCCACCAGTGATGGGACGGTCAGCGGCTACACCTTC
TRBV27	-	TRBJ2-7	once	13	CASSFRTSYEQYF	TGTGCCAGCAGTTTTCGGACTTCCTACGAGCAGTACTTC
TRBV27	-	TRBJ2-1	-	17	CASSLSPVGALSNEQFF	TGTGCCAGCAGTTTATCGCCAGTTGGGGCCTTGAGCAATGAGCAGTTCTTC
TRBV27	TRBD1	TRBJ1-1	-	12	CASRTGVTEAFF	TGTGCCAGCAGGACAGGGGTCACTGAAGCTTTCTTT
TRBV15	TRBD1	TRBJ1-4	-	18	CATRGTGGNFPTNEKLFF	TGTGCCACCAGAGGGACAGGGGGCAACTTCCCCACTAATGAAAAACTGTTTTTT
TRBV6-5	-	TRBJ1-2	few	15	CASSYSKLQRDGYTF	TGTGCCAGCAGTTACTCGAAATTACAGAGAGATGGCTACACCTTC
TRBV10-2	-	TRBJ1-5	once	15	CASSDHGRGGQPQHF	TGCGCCAGCAGTGACCACGGAAGGGGTGGTCAGCCCCAGCATTTT
TRBV5-1	TRBD1	TRBJ1-1	-	16	CASSPFGGGGNTEAFF	TGCGCCAGCAGCCCGTTTGGAGGGGGCGGGAACACTGAAGCTTTCTTT
TRBV5-6	-	TRBJ1-1	few	13	CASDLGMNTEAFF	TGTGCCAGCGATTTGGGGATGAACACTGAAGCTTTCTTT
TRBV18	TRBD1	TRBJ1-4	-	19	CASSLVPTGGRPPNEKLFF	TGTGCCAGCTCATTAGTCCCGACAGGGGGCCGACCCCCTAATGAAAAACTGTTTTTT
TRBV18	-	TRBJ2-7	-	15	CASSPGAPLSYEQYF	TGTGCCAGCTCACCCGGGGCCCCCCTCTCCTACGAGCAGTACTTC